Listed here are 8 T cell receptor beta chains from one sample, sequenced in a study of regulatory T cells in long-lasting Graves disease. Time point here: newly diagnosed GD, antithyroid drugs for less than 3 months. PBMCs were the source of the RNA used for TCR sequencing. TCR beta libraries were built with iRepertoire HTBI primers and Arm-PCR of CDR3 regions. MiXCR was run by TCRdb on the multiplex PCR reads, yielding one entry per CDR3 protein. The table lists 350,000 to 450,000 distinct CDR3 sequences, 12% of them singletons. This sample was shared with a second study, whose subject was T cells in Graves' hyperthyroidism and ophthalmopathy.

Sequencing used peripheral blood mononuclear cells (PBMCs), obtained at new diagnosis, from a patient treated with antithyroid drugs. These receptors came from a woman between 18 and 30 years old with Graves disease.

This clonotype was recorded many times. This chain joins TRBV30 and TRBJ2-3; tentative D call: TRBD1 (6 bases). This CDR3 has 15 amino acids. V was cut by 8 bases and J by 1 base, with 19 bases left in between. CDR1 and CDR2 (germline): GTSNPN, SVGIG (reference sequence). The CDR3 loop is CARRQAGLGTDTQYF. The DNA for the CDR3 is TGTGCCCGGCGACAGGCTGGGTTGGGCACAGATACGCAGTATTTT.

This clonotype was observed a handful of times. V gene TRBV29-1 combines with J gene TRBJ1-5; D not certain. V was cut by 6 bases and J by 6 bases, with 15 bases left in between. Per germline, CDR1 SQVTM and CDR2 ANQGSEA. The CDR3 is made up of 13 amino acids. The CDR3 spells CSVVTAVGQPQHF. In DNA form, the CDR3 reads TGCAGCGTCGTTACCGCTGTCGGTCAGCCCCAGCATTTT.

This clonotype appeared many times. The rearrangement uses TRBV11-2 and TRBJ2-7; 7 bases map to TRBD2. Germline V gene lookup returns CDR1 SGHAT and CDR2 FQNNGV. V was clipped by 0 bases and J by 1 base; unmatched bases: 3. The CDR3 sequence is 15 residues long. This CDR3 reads CASSLDAAGSYEQYF. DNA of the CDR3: TGTGCCAGCAGCTTAGATGCAGCGGGGTCCTACGAGCAGTACTTC.

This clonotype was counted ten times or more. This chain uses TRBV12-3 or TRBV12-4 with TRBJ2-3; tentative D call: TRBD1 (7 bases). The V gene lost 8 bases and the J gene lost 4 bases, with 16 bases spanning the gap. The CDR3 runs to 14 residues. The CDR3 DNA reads TGTGCCAGCGGGCAGGGGGGTTTCGCAGATACGCAGTATTTT. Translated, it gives CASGQGGFADTQYF.

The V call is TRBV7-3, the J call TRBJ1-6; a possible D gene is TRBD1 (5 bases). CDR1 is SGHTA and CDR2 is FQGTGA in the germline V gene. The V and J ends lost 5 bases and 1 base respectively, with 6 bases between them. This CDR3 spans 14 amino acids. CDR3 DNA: TGTGCCAGCAGCGGGGGTTCCTATAATTCACCCCTCCACTTT. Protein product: CASSGGSYNSPLHF. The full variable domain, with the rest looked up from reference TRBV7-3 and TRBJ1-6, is GAGVSQTPSNKVTEKGKYVELRCDPISGHTALYWYRQSLGQGPEFLIYFQGTGAADDSGLPNDRFFAVRPEGSVSTLKIQRTERGDSAVYLCASSGGSYNSPLHFGNGTRLTVT.

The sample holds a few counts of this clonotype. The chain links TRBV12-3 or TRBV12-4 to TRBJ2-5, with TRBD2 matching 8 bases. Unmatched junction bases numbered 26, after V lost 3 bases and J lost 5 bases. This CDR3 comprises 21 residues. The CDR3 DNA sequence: TGTGCCAGCAGTTTCTTGGTCAGGCCCCGGCGGGGGGCCACCGCAGGGGAGACCCAGTACTTC. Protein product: CASSFLVRPRRGATAGETQYF.

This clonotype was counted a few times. CDR3 nucleotides: TGTGCCAGTAGTATCCCACTAGCGGGGGGCTTCAATGAGCAGTTCTTC. Its translation: CASSIPLAGGFNEQFF. The rearrangement uses TRBV19 and TRBJ2-1; TRBD2 matches 12 bases. V dropped 3 bases and J dropped 6; count of bases not matched to a gene: 6. Germline CDR1 is LNHDA and CDR2 is SQIVND (reference sequence). The CDR3 is made up of 16 amino acids.

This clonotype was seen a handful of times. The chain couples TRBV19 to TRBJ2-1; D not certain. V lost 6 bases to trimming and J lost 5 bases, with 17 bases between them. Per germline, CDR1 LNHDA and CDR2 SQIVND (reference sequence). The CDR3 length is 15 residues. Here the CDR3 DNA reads TGTGCCAGTAGCTCTGTTATTACGGCTAACAATGAGCAGTTCTTC. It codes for CASSSVITANNEQFF.